One and the same sample provided the 21 T cell receptor beta chains below, sequenced in a study of blood T cell repertoires in COVID-19. TCRdb's copy holds only in-frame clones and misses some; the assay was immunoSEQ multiplex PCR. The table has 100,000 to 150,000 clones, 81% seen once. The specimen sequenced was peripheral blood. Every receptor here comes from a woman in her fifties or sixties with acute or convalescent COVID-19.

This chain connects TRBV5-1 to TRBJ1-4; possible D gene TRBD1, 5 bases. Germline loops: CDR1 SGHRS, CDR2 YFSETQ. Trimming took 4 bases from V and 4 from J, leaving 11 bases between them. The CDR3 is made up of 14 amino acids. The CDR3 protein is CASSQGRSNEKLFF. CDR3 DNA: TGCGCCAGCAGCCAGGGCAGGAGTAATGAAAAACTGTTTTTT. Full variable domain (outside the CDR3, taken from reference TRBV5-1 and TRBJ1-4): KAGVTQTPRYLIKTRGQQVTLSCSPISGHRSVSWYQQTPGQGLQFLFEYFSETQRNKGNFPGRFSGRQFSNSRSEMNVSTLELGDSALYLCASSQGRSNEKLFFGSGTQLSVL.

The chain is built from TRBV24-1 and TRBJ2-3; 7 bases are shared with TRBD2. With 8 bases clipped from V and 0 bases from J, the junction kept 4 bases outside the gene matches. Germline V CDR1 and CDR2: KGHDR, SFDVKD. The CDR3 totals 14 residues. As DNA, the CDR3 is TGTGCCACCAAGAGCGGGGTTAGCACAGATACGCAGTATTTT. It specifies CATKSGVSTDTQYF.

The chain couples TRBV6-6 to TRBJ1-1, with D perhaps TRBD1 (6 bases). The CDR3 covers 13 residues. V lost 2 bases, J lost 3 bases, and 7 bases lay in between. Germline CDR1 MNHNY, CDR2 SVGAGI (reference sequence). The chain's CDR3 is CASSYAGDTEAFF. The CDR3 DNA sequence: TGTGCCAGCAGTTACGCAGGGGACACTGAAGCTTTCTTT.

The gene calls are TRBV4-2 and TRBJ2-1, with TRBD2 matching over 10 bases. V dropped 1 base and J dropped 8; count of bases not matched to a gene: 5. Looked up from germline, CDR1 is LGHNA and CDR2 is YNFKEQ. The CDR3 is 15 amino acids. The CDR3 here is CASSQASGSIDEQFF. The CDR3 DNA reads TGTGCCAGCAGCCAAGCTAGCGGGAGTATCGATGAGCAGTTCTTC.

V and J are TRBV12-3 or TRBV12-4 and TRBJ2-7, with D hard to call. This CDR3 is 12 amino acids long. Trimming stripped 8 bases from V and 7 bases from J, with 15 bases between. CDR3: CASGLFFLEQYF. CDR3 sequence (DNA): TGTGCCAGCGGTCTATTCTTCTTAGAGCAGTACTTC.

This clone was recorded a few times. The rearrangement links TRBV5-1 to TRBJ1-2, with D unclear. This CDR3 contains 15 residues. The V and J ends lost 7 bases and 4 bases respectively, with 20 bases between them. The V gene's germline CDR1 is SGHRS and CDR2 YFSETQ. CDR3 amino acids: CASRPPEGGGYGYTF. The CDR3 DNA is TGCGCCAGCCGCCCCCCTGAGGGCGGCGGCTATGGCTACACCTTC. Based on the CDR3 plus reference TRBV5-1 and TRBJ1-2, the full variable domain is KAGVTQTPRYLIKTRGQQVTLSCSPISGHRSVSWYQQTPGQGLQFLFEYFSETQRNKGNFPGRFSGRQFSNSRSEMNVSTLELGDSALYLCASRPPEGGGYGYTFGSGTRLTVV.

This clone was recorded a few times. The chain couples TRBV15 to TRBJ1-5; 12 bases agree with TRBD1. V shed 9 bases and J 6 bases; nucleotides not matched to a gene: 6. CDR1 LNHNV and CDR2 YYDKDF come from the germline V gene (reference sequence). The CDR3 consists of 14 residues. The CDR3 here is CATNRDRGLQPQHF. Here the CDR3 DNA reads TGTGCCACAAACCGGGACAGGGGGCTTCAGCCCCAGCATTTT. Combining the CDR3 with reference TRBV15 and TRBJ1-5 gives the whole variable domain DAMVIQNPRYQVTQFGKPVTLSCSQTLNHNVMYWYQQKSSQAPKLLFHYYDKDFNNEADTPDNFQSRRPNTSFCFLDIRSPGLGDTAMYLCATNRDRGLQPQHFGDGTRLSIL.

This rearrangement joins TRBV30 to TRBJ2-3; 11 bases map to TRBD2. The CDR3 covers 14 residues. The J segment lost 1 base and the V segment lost 3 bases, leaving 0 bases of the junction unmatched. Germline CDR1 is GTSNPN and CDR2 is SVGIG (reference sequence). The CDR3 DNA sequence: TGTGCCTGGAGGACTAGCGGGGGCACAGATACGCAGTATTTT. Translated: CAWRTSGGTDTQYF. Drawing the rest from reference TRBV30 and TRBJ2-3, the complete variable domain is SQTIHQWPATLVQPVGSPLSLECTVEGTSNPNLYWYRQAAGRGLQLLFYSVGIGQISSEVPQNLSASRPQDRQFILSSKKLLLSDSGFYLCAWRTSGGTDTQYFGPGTRLTVL.

There are a few counts of this clone. V and J are TRBV30 and TRBJ1-3, with 7 bases aligning to TRBD1. Germline V gene sequence: CDR1 GTSNPN, CDR2 SVGIG (reference sequence). The V gene end was trimmed by 5 bases and the J gene end by 5 bases; junction bases not matched to a gene: 9. The length of the CDR3 is 14 residues. As DNA, the CDR3 is TGTGCCTGGCGCACAGGGGCTTGGAGAAACACCATATATTTT. It encodes CAWRTGAWRNTIYF.

The genes are TRBV6-6 and TRBJ2-1, with TRBD1 matching 7 bases. The CDR3 extends over 15 amino acids. Losses at the gene ends were 7 bases for V and 5 bases for J; bases not matched to a gene: 11. From germline, CDR1 is MNHNY and CDR2 SVGAGI (reference sequence). This CDR3 reads CASTLVNRGDNEQFF. CDR3 coding DNA: TGTGCCAGCACCCTAGTCAACAGGGGAGACAATGAGCAGTTCTTC.

This clone was observed a single time. The genes are TRBV6-5 and TRBJ2-7; a possible D gene is TRBD1 (6 bases). The CDR3 sequence is 15 residues long. The germline V gene encodes CDR1 MNHEY and CDR2 SVGAGI. V was clipped by 4 bases and J by 4 bases, with 17 bases between them. CDR3: CASSSSGAVGYEQYF. The CDR3 region has the DNA TGTGCCAGCAGTTCATCAGGGGCGGTGGGTTACGAGCAGTACTTC.

This chain connects TRBV25-1 to TRBJ1-4; D is unresolved. Germline lookup yields CDR1 MGHDK and CDR2 SYGVNS. Between the trimmed V and J ends, which lost 6 bases and 7 bases, there was a span of 6 bases. The CDR3 is 11 residues long. CDR3 nucleotide sequence: TGTGCCAGCAGGGGAGGTGAAAAACTGTTTTTT. As protein: CASRGGEKLFF.

This clone was picked up a small number of times. V is TRBV7-6 and J is TRBJ2-2; a weak D match, TRBD2 (5 bases). Germline values: CDR1 SGHVS, CDR2 FNYEAQ. This CDR3 contains 14 residues. Trimming took off 5 bases at V and 4 bases at J, with 11 bases between the two ends. The CDR3 coding sequence is TGTGCCAGCAGCCCCCCCGCGGGCACCGGGGAGCTGTTTTTT. It is translated as CASSPPAGTGELFF.

The chain links TRBV29-1 to TRBJ2-1; 9 nucleotides align to TRBD1. The CDR3 is 13 amino acids. V trimming: 3 bases; J trimming: 8 bases; junction bases outside the gene matches: 5. CDR1 is SQVTM and CDR2 is ANQGSEA in the germline V gene. CDR3 nucleotides: TGCAGCGTTGAGGGACAGGGTTTCCATGAGCAGTTCTTC. It specifies CSVEGQGFHEQFF.

The chain has TRBV11-2 and TRBJ2-1; tentative D call: TRBD1 (6 bases). This CDR3 has 13 amino acids. V gave up 6 bases and J gave up 5 bases, with 11 bases separating them. Germline lookup yields CDR1 SGHAT and CDR2 FQNNGV. CDR3 DNA sequence: TGTGCCAGCAGTCAAGACAGGAACAATGAGCAGTTCTTC. Amino acid sequence: CASSQDRNNEQFF.

The chain is built from TRBV11-2 and TRBJ2-1; 9 bases line up with TRBD2. The germline V gene encodes CDR1 SGHAT and CDR2 FQNNGV. Losses at the gene ends were 4 bases for V and 2 bases for J; bases not matched to a gene: 0. The CDR3 sequence is 14 residues long. The CDR3 region is CASSSSGAYNEQFF. The CDR3 DNA reads TGTGCCAGCAGCTCTAGCGGGGCCTACAATGAGCAGTTCTTC.

The CDR3 region is CAGGTNSYEQYF. The CDR3 coding sequence is TGTGCCGGCGGGACTAACTCCTACGAGCAGTACTTC. This sequence joins TRBV30 and TRBJ2-7; 7 nucleotides agree with TRBD2. The germline V gene has CDR1 GTSNPN and CDR2 SVGIG (reference sequence). The CDR3 totals 12 residues. The junction had 4 bases not matched to a gene; V was cut back by 8 bases and J by 0 bases.

The chain uses TRBV19 and TRBJ1-1, with D possibly TRBD1 on 6 matching bases. Trimming removed 6 bases from V and 4 bases from J, with 15 bases in between. Germline V gives CDR1 LNHDA, CDR2 SQIVND (reference sequence). The CDR3 totals 14 residues. The CDR3 spells CASSLGGFATEAFF. In nucleotides, the CDR3 is TGTGCCAGTAGCCTAGGGGGTTTTGCCACTGAAGCTTTCTTT.

This chain connects TRBV19 to TRBJ1-2; D is uncertain. Germline V gene sequence: CDR1 LNHDA, CDR2 SQIVND (reference sequence). The CDR3 covers 15 residues. V was shortened by 3 bases and J by 0 bases, with 11 bases between the two germline ends. CDR3 nucleotide sequence: TGTGCCAGTAGTATTCGTAACACCACTAACTATGGCTACACCTTC. It yields the protein CASSIRNTTNYGYTF.

The V call is TRBV19, the J call TRBJ2-1; 7 nucleotides match TRBD1. This CDR3 region has 15 residues. J gave up 4 bases and V 1 base, and 4 bases lay outside the gene matches. CDR1 is LNHDA and CDR2 is SQIVND in the germline V gene (reference sequence). DNA of the CDR3: TGTGCCAGTAGTATAGTGCCAGGGGGATACAATGAGCAGTTCTTC. This translates into CASSIVPGGYNEQFF.

This clone was seen once. This chain links TRBV11-2 with TRBJ2-5, with TRBD1 as a possible D gene (6 bases). V lost 5 bases to trimming and J lost 5 bases, with 15 bases between them. CDR3 length: 14 amino acids. Germline V gene sequence: CDR1 SGHAT, CDR2 FQNNGV. CDR3 residues: CASSPPTGLETQYF. In nucleotides, the CDR3 is TGTGCCAGCAGCCCTCCAACAGGGTTGGAGACCCAGTACTTC.